This T cell receptor beta chain originates from a study of T cell responses to AZD1222 COVID-19 vaccine. Study results and limitations: Unmutated variant regions are reportedly targeted by nearly half of spike-specific TCRs.

Profiling relied on immunoSEQ multiplex PCR, and the TCRdb table lists in-frame clones only, not all of them. The sample records roughly 80,000 clones, over 75% being singletons. CDR3 size: 15 residues. The V and J ends lost 8 bases and 4 bases respectively, with 20 bases between them. Germline CDR1 MDHEN, CDR2 SYDVKM. In regard to this clone: Its antigen is not known.

The chain couples TRBV28 to TRBJ1-2; D gene ambiguous. This clonotype was sampled from an adult in good health. The starting material was peripheral blood, obtained on day 0 of MenACWY control vaccination. The chain's CDR3 is CASRLEGRPLYGYTF. CDR3 DNA: TGTGCCAGCCGCCTTGAAGGCAGGCCACTCTATGGCTACACCTTC.